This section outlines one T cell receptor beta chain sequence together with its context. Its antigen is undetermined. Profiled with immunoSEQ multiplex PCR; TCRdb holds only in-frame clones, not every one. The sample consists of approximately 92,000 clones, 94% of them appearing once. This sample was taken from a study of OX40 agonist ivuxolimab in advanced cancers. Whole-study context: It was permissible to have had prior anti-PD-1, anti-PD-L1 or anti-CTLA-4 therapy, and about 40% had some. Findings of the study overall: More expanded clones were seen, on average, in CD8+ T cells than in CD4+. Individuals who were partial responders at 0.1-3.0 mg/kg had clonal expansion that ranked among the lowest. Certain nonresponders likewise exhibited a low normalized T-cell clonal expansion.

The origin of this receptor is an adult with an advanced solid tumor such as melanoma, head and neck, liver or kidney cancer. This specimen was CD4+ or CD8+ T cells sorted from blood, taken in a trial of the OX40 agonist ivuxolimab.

The CDR3 loop reads CASSGERNSPLHF. CDR3 coding DNA: TGTGCCAGCTCAGGGGAGAGGAATTCACCCCTCCACTTT. The chain recombines TRBV18 with TRBJ1-6; D not resolved. Germline values: CDR1 KGHSH, CDR2 LQKENI. V lost 5 bases, J lost 7 bases, and 9 bases lay in between. The CDR3 has 13 amino acids.